The 13 T cell receptor beta chains below were found in one sample sequenced in a study of CXCR3-negative and CXCR3-positive naive CD8 T cells (dated by TCRdb to the late 2010s). The sequencing machine was a NextSeq 550. The Human TCR Profiling Kit (MiLaboratory) was used to prepare UMI-labeled 5' RACE TRB cDNA libraries. TCRdb reprocessed the reads and provides one entry for every CDR3 protein sequence; no DNA is given. The record for this sample contains approximately 5,300 distinct CDR3 sequences. The ten biggest clones cover approximately 1.7% of the sample. What was sequenced was naive CXCR3- CD8+ T cells from blood. The cell subset or site label on this specimen signifies: CD45RO-CCR7+CD27+CD95- naive CD8+ T cells lacking CXCR3 (TNR3-). The receptors shown here come from a human donor in good health. Some clones in this sample may be carry-over from other donors' samples.

This chain joins TRBV6-5 and TRBJ1-2. Germline V CDR1 and CDR2: MNHEY, SVGAGI. CDR3 length: 13 residues. CDR3 protein: CASSYSDRLGYTF.

Its frequency marks this clonotype as medium-sized. This chain joins TRBV13 and TRBJ2-1; the TRBD2 assignment by TCRdb is unverifiable without DNA. The CDR3 spans 14 residues. Germline assignment: CDR1 PRHDT and CDR2 FYEKMQ (reference sequence). The CDR3 here is CASSTGLARDEQFF.

This chain connects TRBV2 to TRBJ2-1; TCRdb picks TRBD2, but there is no DNA to check that call. The CDR3 consists of 12 residues. From germline, CDR1 is SNHLY and CDR2 FYNNEI. CDR3: CASRGEYNEQFF.

Frequency places this clonotype as medium-sized. The chain links TRBV14 to TRBJ2-7; TCRdb returns TRBD1, unconfirmable since there is no DNA. Germline lookup yields CDR1 SGHDN and CDR2 FVKESK. CDR3 size: 18 residues. CDR3 protein: CASSQDATGGSVSYEQYF. Using reference TRBV14 and TRBJ2-7 for the parts outside the CDR3, the full variable domain is EAGVTQFPSHSVIEKGQTVTLRCDPISGHDNLYWYRRVMGKEIKFLLHFVKESKQDESGMPNNRFLAERTGGTYSTLKVQPAELEDSGVYFCASSQDATGGSVSYEQYFGPGTRLTVT.

This clonotype is identified as medium-sized from frequency. CDR3 region: CASSLLMTAKTKDNEQFF. The chain recombines TRBV7-2 with TRBJ2-1; the D gene TCRdb calls, TRBD2, cannot be checked with no DNA. Germline CDR1 SGHTA, CDR2 FQGNSA. This CDR3 is 18 amino acids long.

The chain is built from TRBV7-6 and TRBJ2-1. The CDR3 has 13 residues. CDR1 SGHVS and CDR2 FNYEAQ come from the germline V gene. CDR3: CASSLVSVHEQFF.

The rearrangement uses TRBV29-1 and TRBJ1-1; TCRdb proposes TRBD1, but this gene call is untestable without DNA. Germline lookup yields CDR1 SQVTM and CDR2 ANQGSEA. CDR3 length: 15 residues. The CDR3 spells CSVATGTGDHTEAFF.

The chain links TRBV7-6 to TRBJ1-6; checking the TCRdb D call of TRBD1 is not possible without DNA. Germline CDR1 and CDR2: SGHVS and FNYEAQ. The length of the CDR3 is 13 residues. The CDR3 loop reads CASSSGQHSPLHF.

This clonotype is classed as medium-sized (0.01 to 0.1%) by frequency. The rearrangement uses TRBV6-6 and TRBJ1-2. Germline CDR1 and CDR2: MNHNY and SVGAGI (reference sequence). CDR3 length: 13 amino acids. The CDR3 loop is CASSTQPYYGYTF.

The chain uses TRBV7-9 and TRBJ1-1; TCRdb lists TRBD1, though no DNA is available to test this call. This CDR3 has 12 amino acids. CDR1 and CDR2 (germline): SEHNR, FQNEAQ (reference sequence). This CDR3 is CASSLGGPEAFF.

The chain joins TRBV20-1 to TRBJ2-2; TCRdb selects TRBD1, and the lack of DNA leaves this call unchecked. The CDR3 is 15 amino acids. Germline V CDR1 and CDR2: DFQATT, SNEGSKA (reference sequence). CDR3 residues: CSAQGDYFNTGELFF.

In terms of frequency, this clonotype is medium-sized (0.01 to 0.1%). The CDR3: CATPSSGANVLTF. The chain couples TRBV2 to TRBJ2-6; TCRdb returns TRBD1, unconfirmable since there is no DNA. Germline loops: CDR1 SNHLY, CDR2 FYNNEI. The CDR3 consists of 13 residues.

This clonotype ranks as medium-sized in terms of frequency. The chain recombines TRBV7-2 with TRBJ1-6; TCRdb proposes TRBD1, but this gene call is untestable without DNA. Per the germline V gene, CDR1 is SGHTA and CDR2 is FQGNSA. The CDR3 runs to 15 residues. This CDR3 is CASSFDSLQNSPLHF.